This T cell receptor beta chain emerged from a study of a mutant IDH1 vaccine in newly diagnosed glioma (dated by TCRdb to about 2021). About the investigation overall: Vaccination started 4-6 weeks after radiotherapy alone, or was given together with temozolomide cycles in the groups whose treatment included chemotherapy. Of the roughly 30 treated patients, about 60% were male and 37.5% were female, and the mean age was approximately 41 years. Prior to enrollment, standard therapy consisting of radiotherapy alone, temozolomide alone, or radiochemotherapy with temozolomide had been administered to patients, with the combination being received by most patients. The week-35 safety follow-up took place at visit V12, and the week-47 end of study took place at visit V13. Peripheral blood was drawn at six visits: V03 (baseline), V05, V07, V10, V12 and V13. Longitudinal TCRB deep sequencing was done for about two dozen treated patients, wherever samples were available for exploratory analyses.

Note on this clone: This receptor's antigen is unknown. No much larger clone exists at a distance of one base, and base qualities are not known.

The library was obtained by the immunoSEQ multiplex PCR assay. The hsTCRB Kit was used according to the manufacturer's protocol to amplify rearranged TCR beta chain sequences. TCRB libraries were sequenced on an Illumina MiSeq. Per the original workflow: The kit vendor's proprietary platform handled demultiplexing, trimming and gene mapping. Held by TCRdb, this immuneACCESS table contains in-frame sequences only and omits some clones. Under half of the omission traces to an unresolved V gene where checked; the cause of the rest is unknown. Clonal size and the V and J genes are those of that table, whereas D and trimming came from the DNA. The sample profile shows roughly 50,000 clones; about 80% of them were found once. The ten largest make up 4.9% of the sample. The paper as a whole reports these results and caveats: Pseudoprogression appeared unrelated to alterations in the top peripheral T cell clonotypes detected by TCRB sequencing. The authors noted that analyses of patient blood samples could not be reproduced because of sample limitations. Availability determined which PBMC samples were chosen for TCRB deep sequencing. Across multiple MHC alleles, vaccine-induced immune responses were seen in 85% to 95% of patients.

Between the V and J ends, shortened by 0 bases and 0 bases respectively, the junction contains 10 bases. The CDR3 runs 15 amino acids, cysteine and phenylalanine included. Just CDR3 DNA is preserved here, 45 bases in frame from base 1. Per the germline V gene, SGHRS is the CDR1 and YFSETQ is the CDR2. This specimen's time point label, interpreted: week 47, end of study. Each vaccine dose was 300 ug of a 20-mer mutant IDH1 peptide in Montanide, given subcutaneously with topical imiquimod. Eight vaccinations were administered to patients in weeks 1, 3, 5, 7, 11, 15, 19 and 23, corresponding to visits V03 through V10. All donors had newly diagnosed IDH1-mutant astrocytomas of WHO grade 3 or 4 that showed loss of nuclear ATRX. The samples were drawn from NOA16, a multicentre, single-arm, open-label phase I trial in Germany that tested a mutant IDH1 peptide vaccine in humans for the first time. The DNeasy Blood and Tissue Kit was used to extract genomic DNA from EDTA blood for TCRB sequencing.

This TCR was sampled from a woman aged 35 to 49 with glioma. Some clones in this sample may be carry-over from other donors' samples. The sequence links TRBV5-1 to TRBJ2-7, and perhaps TRBD1 as D gene, on 6 matching bases. The material sequenced was PBMCs, taken from a glioma patient whose treatment included an IDH1 peptide vaccine. The bases read TGCGCCAGCAGCTTGGGACAGGACCCCTCCTACGAGCAGTACTTC. It codes for CASSLGQDPSYEQYF.